This TCR beta chain was sequenced in a study of T-cell reconstitution after alpha-beta-depleted transplantation in children (dated by TCRdb to 2016 to 2017). A note on the overall study: The study quantitatively tracked T-cell immune reconstitution after TCRalphabeta/CD19-depleted allogeneic hematopoietic cell transplantation in children using TCR repertoire profiling.

The treatment or condition label here, explained by the study, means: allogeneic hematopoietic cell transplantation with graft depleted of TCRalphabeta T cells and CD19 B cells. Transplant recipients were children who received TCRalphabeta/CD19-depleted allogeneic hematopoietic cell grafts. Overall results and qualifications from the work: In some patients, the high TCRbeta diversity seen at day 60 was put down to recipient T cells and intrathymic progenitors that had survived conditioning. The frequencies of hyperexpanded clones fell over the following months, and after one year, T-cell counts and TCRbeta diversity were mostly attributed to newly produced T cells. The apparently early alphabetaT-cell count recovery about two months after transplant was reportedly dependent on only several hundred rapidly expanded clones derived from non-depleted graft cells.

Concerning this clonotype itself: The clone's antigen remains unknown. No base quality information exists; no much larger clone differs at one position.

The library was made by PCR. The listed sequencing device is Illumina HiSeq 2500. To normalize quantification of the TCRbeta repertoire, the TCR libraries were built with molecular barcoding that relied on unique molecular identifiers. In TCRdb, the public reads were trimmed at Q25 with fastp and aligned with MiXCR, with productive beta chains retained. Under each unique CDR3 protein, matching rows form one entry showing the most common genes and DNA. This sample is represented by under 400,000 distinct CDR3 sequences; 23% of them were singletons. Roughly 11% of the sample rests with the top ten. This TCR came from a male patient between 10 and 17 years old who had a stem cell transplant for acute lymphoblastic leukemia, so the T cells may come from the graft donor. The specimen was PBMCs, mostly from graft donor cells, collected 180 days after TCRalphabeta/CD19-depleted stem cell transplant.

The CDR3 loop reads CASRLRLAPHNEQFF. The DNA reads TGTGCCAGCAGGCTACGACTAGCGCCACACAATGAGCAGTTCTTC. The receptor chain draws on TRBV6-2 or TRBV6-3 and TRBJ2-1; TRBD2 aligns with 8 central bases. CDR1 and CDR2, per the germline V gene, are MNHEY and SVGEGT. Germline trimming amounts to 6 bases on V and 5 bases on J, with 9 as the count of junction bases outside the gene matches. Counted from cysteine to phenylalanine, this CDR3 has 15 amino acids. The kept DNA is CDR3 alone, 45 bases in frame from the first base.